The 14 T cell receptor beta chains below were found in one sample sequenced in a study of T cell responses to AZD1222 COVID-19 vaccine. Clones were sequenced by immunoSEQ multiplex PCR, and TCRdb holds only the in-frame ones, with some missing. The sample records tens of thousands of clones, roughly 90% being singletons. The source was peripheral blood, collected on day 0 of MenACWY control vaccination. Receptor source: an adult in good health.

V gene TRBV5-1 combines with J gene TRBJ1-5, with D perhaps TRBD1 (5 bases). CDR3 length equals 15 residues. The germline CDR1 and CDR2 sequences are SGHRS and YFSETQ. Trimming removed 0 bases at V and 6 bases at J, with 13 bases between. CDR3 DNA: TGCGCCAGCAGCTTGGGTCAGGGAGCGGGTCAGCCCCAGCATTTT. Its translation is CASSLGQGAGQPQHF.

This chain links TRBV11-3 with TRBJ2-7; no reliable D call. The CDR3 covers 11 residues. Germline V lookup: CDR1 SGHNT, CDR2 YENEEA. V was trimmed by 3 bases and J by 0 bases, leaving 0 bases between them. The CDR3: CASSFSYEQYF. In DNA, the CDR3 is TGTGCCAGCAGCTTCTCCTACGAGCAGTACTTC.

The CDR3 is CASSRGQGPGELFF. CDR3 coding DNA: TGTGCCAGCAGCCGGGGCCAGGGACCCGGGGAGCTGTTTTTT. The rearrangement links TRBV7-3 to TRBJ2-2, with D perhaps being TRBD1 or TRBD2 (5 bases each). V was pared by 5 bases and J by 6 bases, with 13 bases between. This CDR3 spans 14 amino acids. CDR1 is SGHTA and CDR2 is FQGTGA in the germline V gene.

The chain employs TRBV27 and TRBJ1-2; TRBD1 might be the D (5 bases). Trimming took 3 bases from V and 6 from J, leaving 11 bases between them. The germline gives CDR1 MNHEY, CDR2 SMNVEV (reference sequence). CDR3 length: 13 residues. CDR3 region: CASSFNRLNGYTF. CDR3 nucleotides: TGTGCCAGCAGTTTTAACAGGTTGAATGGCTACACCTTC.

This clone was recorded once. This sequence joins TRBV6-2 or TRBV6-3 and TRBJ2-7; tentatively, D is TRBD1 (6 bases). Germline lookup yields CDR1 MNHEY and CDR2 SVGEGT. V was cut by 2 bases and J by 2 bases, with 16 bases left in between. The CDR3 runs to 16 residues. The CDR3 spells CASSYGYDRSPYEQYF. The DNA for the CDR3 is TGTGCCAGCAGTTACGGATACGACAGGTCACCCTACGAGCAGTACTTC.

The V call is TRBV4-1, the J call TRBJ1-2, with D maybe TRBD1 (5 bases). The CDR3 loop spans 16 amino acids. Per germline, CDR1 MGHRA and CDR2 YSYEKL. With 0 bases removed from V and 4 bases from J, the gap between germline ends came to 15 bases. CDR3 sequence: CASSQDSHEGLYGYTF. The CDR3 nucleotides read TGCGCCAGCAGCCAAGATTCTCATGAGGGGCTCTATGGCTACACCTTC.

The chain couples TRBV6-5 to TRBJ1-6, with D uncertain. CDR1 and CDR2 from the germline V gene are MNHEY and SVGAGI. The CDR3 sequence is 14 residues long. Trimming pared 5 bases from V and 8 bases from J, leaving 13 bases between. CDR3 sequence: CASSLRGGDSPLHF. Here the CDR3 DNA reads TGTGCCAGCAGTCTACGGGGAGGAGATTCACCCCTCCACTTT.

V and J are TRBV4-3 and TRBJ1-1; the match to TRBD1 covers 10 bases. The length of the CDR3 is 15 residues. V lost 5 bases and J lost 3; bases outside the gene matches: 6. From germline, CDR1 is LGHNA and CDR2 YSLEER. CDR3 DNA: TGCGCCAGCAGCTTCCGGACAGGGGGGTACACTGAAGCTTTCTTT. It codes for CASSFRTGGYTEAFF.

The chain links TRBV18 to TRBJ1-2; TRBD1 agrees at 9 bases. CDR1 KGHSH and CDR2 LQKENI come from the germline V gene. With V trimmed by 1 base and J by 7 bases, 10 bases remained unmatched. CDR3 size: 16 residues. For the CDR3, the DNA is TGTGCCAGCTCACCACTGTTGGGACAGGGTTTGAGTGGCTACACCTTC. It codes for CASSPLLGQGLSGYTF.

The V and J genes are TRBV2 and TRBJ1-2; 10 bases map to TRBD1. CDR1 is SNHLY and CDR2 is FYNNEI in the germline V gene. V lost 6 bases and J lost 4; bases outside the gene matches: 5. This CDR3 is 14 amino acids long. CDR3: CASRPGQGLYGYTF. The CDR3 DNA is TGTGCCAGCAGACCGGGACAGGGGCTCTATGGCTACACCTTC.

The rearrangement joins TRBV19 to TRBJ2-3; a weak D match, TRBD1 (5 bases). Germline V gene sequence: CDR1 LNHDA, CDR2 SQIVND (reference sequence). CDR3 size: 14 residues. Trimming took 3 bases from V and 2 from J, leaving 9 bases between them. CDR3 amino acids: CASSMTESTDTQYF. The CDR3 DNA sequence: TGTGCCAGTAGTATGACAGAATCCACAGATACGCAGTATTTT.

Relative to its sample, this clone is medium-sized. The chain is built from TRBV11-3 and TRBJ1-1, with TRBD1 matching 8 bases. Germline values: CDR1 SGHNT, CDR2 YENEEA. CDR3 length: 13 amino acids. With 2 bases clipped from V and 5 bases from J, the junction kept 1 base outside the gene matches. The DNA of the CDR3 is TGTGCCAGCAGCTTACAGGGGGCTACTGAAGCTTTCTTT. Translating gives CASSLQGATEAFF.

The rearrangement uses TRBV5-8 and TRBJ1-5, with D unresolved. CDR3 length equals 13 residues. Trimming shortened V by 2 bases and J by 4 bases, and 7 bases separated the two germline ends. Germline-derived CDR1 and CDR2 are SGHTS and YDEGEE. The chain's CDR3 is CASSFGSNQPQHF. The DNA of the CDR3 is TGTGCCAGCAGCTTCGGATCGAATCAGCCCCAGCATTTT.

The gene calls are TRBV12-3 or TRBV12-4 and TRBJ2-5; D may be TRBD1 or TRBD2 (6 bases each). The CDR3 is 13 residues long. V was clipped by 7 bases and J by 2 bases, with 11 bases between them. As DNA, the CDR3 is TGTGCCAGCACCATAGGGGGGCAAGAGACCCAGTACTTC. The encoded protein is CASTIGGQETQYF.